One sample yielded the 28 T cell receptor beta chains listed below, sequenced in a study of T cells in Graves' hyperthyroidism and ophthalmopathy. Authors of the study amplified TCR beta CDR3 regions from RNA transcripts. Primed by the HTBI set, a first-round RT-PCR was run on the TCR CDR3. TCRdb fed the multiplex PCR reads into MiXCR, producing one record per CDR3 protein. The sample lists fewer than 300,000 distinct CDR3 sequences, 25% to 30% occurring once. Sequencing was done on a sample of blood. The origin of the receptors is a middle-aged man with Graves' hyperthyroidism that later progressed to Graves' ophthalmopathy.

This clonotype was observed at least ten times. The chain couples TRBV5-4 to TRBJ2-5; D gene ambiguous. The CDR3 has 13 amino acids. Trimming left V 4 bases short and J 1 base short, with 8 bases between. Germline CDR1 is SGHNT and CDR2 is YYREEE (reference sequence). CDR3 loop: CASSIPSQETQYF. In DNA, the CDR3 is TGTGCCAGCAGCATACCGAGCCAAGAGACCCAGTACTTC.

This clonotype was recorded many times. The chain joins TRBV20-1 to TRBJ1-5; D unresolved. This CDR3 contains 14 residues. V was shortened by 0 bases and J by 5 bases, with 11 bases between the two germline ends. Germline V lookup: CDR1 DFQATT, CDR2 SNEGSKA (reference sequence). CDR3 loop: CSARDIGTDQPQHF. The CDR3 DNA reads TGCAGTGCTAGAGATATCGGCACCGATCAGCCCCAGCATTTT.

This clonotype has at least ten counts. The V and J genes are TRBV27 and TRBJ2-5, with D unresolved. The CDR3 is made up of 14 amino acids. Germline V CDR1 and CDR2: MNHEY, SMNVEV (reference sequence). Deletions cut 7 bases from V and 0 bases from J, with 12 bases between. Here the CDR3 reads CASKPNAYQETQYF. The CDR3 nucleotides read TGTGCCAGCAAACCAAACGCATACCAAGAGACCCAGTACTTC.

This clonotype has ten or more counts. V usage is TRBV20-1 and J usage is TRBJ1-1; perhaps TRBD1 as D (5 bases). V lost 6 bases, J lost 6 bases, and 14 bases lay in between. The CDR3 runs to 12 residues. Looked up from germline, CDR1 is DFQATT and CDR2 is SNEGSKA (reference sequence). CDR3 in amino acids: CSADPQGAEAFF. CDR3 coding DNA: TGCAGTGCCGACCCCCAGGGAGCTGAAGCTTTCTTT.

In this sample, this clonotype turned up many times. This chain's CDR3 is CASSLTGSSYEQYF. DNA for the CDR3: TGTGCCAGCAGTTTAACCGGGAGCTCCTACGAGCAGTACTTC. J is TRBJ2-7 and V is TRBV28, with TRBD2 as a possible D gene (6 bases). The V gene lost 2 bases and the J gene lost 0 bases, with 8 bases spanning the gap. CDR1 is MDHEN and CDR2 is SYDVKM in the germline V gene. This CDR3 comprises 14 residues.

This clonotype has a count of ten or more. The chain joins TRBV6-2 or TRBV6-3 to TRBJ2-5; D remains unclear. Germline CDR1 MNHEY, CDR2 SVGEGT. The V gene lost 6 bases and the J gene lost 5 bases, with 10 bases spanning the gap. The CDR3 loop spans 12 amino acids. For the CDR3, the DNA is TGTGCCAGCAGCCGGAGCGCGGAGACCCAGTACTTC. Protein product: CASSRSAETQYF.

This clonotype has at least ten counts. The chain combines TRBV6-1 with TRBJ1-6, with 7 bases that match TRBD1. CDR3 length: 14 amino acids. Germline lookup yields CDR1 MNHNS and CDR2 SASEGT. The V gene end was trimmed by 6 bases and the J gene end by 11 bases; junction bases not matched to a gene: 10. Here the CDR3 reads CASSLGQLGTPLHF. For the CDR3, the DNA is TGTGCCAGCAGCCTGGGACAGCTTGGGACACCCCTCCACTTT.

The rearrangement uses TRBV18 and TRBJ2-7, with D unresolved. The CDR3 covers 15 residues. Trimming left V 3 bases short and J 0 bases short, with 12 bases between. Per the germline V gene, CDR1 is KGHSH and CDR2 is LQKENI. The CDR3 DNA reads TGTGCCAGCTCACCTGTGAGAAGAAGCTCCTACGAGCAGTACTTC. As protein: CASSPVRRSSYEQYF.

Of note for this clonotype: A much larger clone differs from this one at a single base, so this may be a read error. The chain joins TRBV5-4 to TRBJ1-2; D is unclear. The germline gives CDR1 SGHNT, CDR2 YYREEE (reference sequence). The CDR3 extends over 14 amino acids. Here the CDR3 reads CASSWDQSNYCYTF. The CDR3 nucleotides are TGTGCCAGCAGCTGGGATCAGTCTAACTATTGCTACACCTTC.

This clonotype has ten or more counts. The chain joins TRBV15 to TRBJ1-5; TRBD1 is a possible D gene (5 bases). The CDR3 totals 13 residues. Germline-derived CDR1 and CDR2 are LNHNV and YYDKDF (reference sequence). V was clipped by 8 bases and J by 4 bases, with 12 bases between them. The CDR3 reads CATGRGANQPQHF. As DNA, the CDR3 is TGTGCCACCGGTCGGGGCGCGAATCAGCCCCAGCATTTT.

This clonotype has a handful of counts. V and J are TRBV6-2 or TRBV6-3 and TRBJ1-1; D is unclear. The germline V gene encodes CDR1 MNHEY and CDR2 SVGEGT. V lost 2 bases and J lost 7, with 14 bases in between. The CDR3 contains 14 residues. CDR3 in amino acids: CASSYTRNRYEAFF. In nucleotides, the CDR3 is TGTGCCAGCAGTTACACACGGAATCGCTATGAAGCTTTCTTT.

This clonotype was counted ten times or more. The CDR3, as DNA: TGTGCCAGCAGCTTAACAGGCAGAATTAAAGAGACCCAGTACTTC. Its protein is CASSLTGRIKETQYF. The chain combines TRBV7-3 with TRBJ2-5; D is ambiguous. The CDR3 is made up of 15 amino acids. Looked up from germline, CDR1 is SGHTA and CDR2 is FQGTGA. V was pared by 0 bases and J by 3 bases, with 11 bases between.

This clonotype was found many times. The chain uses TRBV27 and TRBJ1-6, with D perhaps TRBD1 (5 bases). Germline values: CDR1 MNHEY, CDR2 SMNVEV (reference sequence). CDR3 length equals 16 residues. V was clipped by 5 bases and J by 0 bases, with 11 bases between them. The CDR3 here is CASSQQASSYNSPLHF. The CDR3, as DNA: TGTGCCAGCAGTCAACAGGCGAGCTCCTATAATTCACCCCTCCACTTT.

The gene calls are TRBV28 and TRBJ2-7; D tentatively reads TRBD1 or TRBD2 (6 bases each). Trimming left V 7 bases short and J 9 bases short, with 16 bases between. CDR1 and CDR2 from the germline V gene are MDHEN and SYDVKM. This CDR3 is 12 amino acids long. The CDR3 region is CASTLGEGGQYF. As DNA, the CDR3 is TGTGCCAGCACCTTGGGAGAGGGGGGGCAGTACTTC.

The V call is TRBV7-9, the J call TRBJ2-7, with 8 bases lining up with TRBD1. V was clipped by 5 bases and J by 6 bases; unmatched bases: 12. The CDR3 sequence is 15 residues long. CDR1 and CDR2 (germline): SEHNR, FQNEAQ (reference sequence). CDR3 sequence (DNA): TGTGCCAGCAGCCAAAACGGACAGGGACCGTTCGAGCAGTACTTC. It yields the protein CASSQNGQGPFEQYF.

The table lists this clonotype with many counts. The V call is TRBV15, the J call TRBJ2-7, with TRBD1 matching over 8 bases. Germline values: CDR1 LNHNV, CDR2 YYDKDF (reference sequence). CDR3 size: 14 residues. V lost 3 bases, J lost 3 bases, and 4 bases stayed unmatched. CDR3 coding DNA: TGTGCCACCAGCAGGGGACAGGCAATCTACGAGCAGTACTTC. It encodes CATSRGQAIYEQYF.

The chain combines TRBV28 with TRBJ1-5, with 7 bases fitting TRBD1. The germline gives CDR1 MDHEN, CDR2 SYDVKM. J was trimmed by 9 bases and V by 5 bases; bases with no gene match: 4. This CDR3 has 12 residues. The CDR3 nucleotides read TGTGCCAGCAGTGGAGACAGGGCGCCCCAGCATTTT. This gives the protein CASSGDRAPQHF.

This clonotype was seen many times. The J gene is TRBJ2-5, the V gene TRBV12-3 or TRBV12-4; no reliable D call. This CDR3 has 14 residues. Trimming took off 3 bases at V and 0 bases at J, with 8 bases between the two ends. The CDR3 DNA sequence: TGTGCCAGCAGTTTCCTCAGCCACCAAGAGACCCAGTACTTC. It is translated as CASSFLSHQETQYF.

V is TRBV12-3 or TRBV12-4 and J is TRBJ2-2, with TRBD2 identical over 7 bases. Germline trimming cut 2 bases from V and 4 bases from J; bases unmatched to any gene: 4. CDR3 size: 15 residues. In DNA form, the CDR3 reads TGTGCCAGCAGTTTACTCGGGAGGAGCACCGGGGAGCTGTTTTTT. Translating it yields CASSLLGRSTGELFF.

This clonotype was seen ten or more times. The chain couples TRBV6-5 to TRBJ2-3; 13 nucleotides match TRBD2. This CDR3 comprises 15 residues. The V and J ends lost 0 bases and 6 bases, in that order; junction bases with no gene match: 0. Germline loops: CDR1 MNHEY, CDR2 SVGAGI. Written as DNA, the CDR3 is TGTGCCAGCAGTTACTCGACTAGCGGGAGGGATACGCAGTATTTT. This sequence encodes CASSYSTSGRDTQYF.

This clonotype was seen ten or more times. The chain links TRBV20-1 to TRBJ1-5; D is unresolved. Germline loops: CDR1 DFQATT, CDR2 SNEGSKA (reference sequence). V was cut by 0 bases and J by 2 bases, with 8 bases left in between. The CDR3 length is 14 residues. The CDR3 nucleotides are TGCAGTGCTAGAGAAGTTGGGGGCAATCAGCCCCAGCATTTT. Translating gives CSAREVGGNQPQHF.

This sequence joins TRBV30 and TRBJ1-2, with TRBD1 matching 8 bases. Germline V gene lookup returns CDR1 GTSNPN and CDR2 SVGIG (reference sequence). This CDR3 has 13 amino acids. Trimming took 2 bases from V and 4 from J; bases not matched to a gene: 3. CDR3 DNA sequence: TGTGCCTGGAGTACCACAGGGGGCTATGGCTACACCTTC. It specifies CAWSTTGGYGYTF.

There are many counts of this clonotype. CDR3 amino acids: CASSFPTQRISGKVSGEQYF. Here the CDR3 DNA reads TGTGCCAGCAGTTTTCCCACACAACGTATTAGCGGGAAGGTTTCCGGCGAGCAGTACTTC. The V and J genes are TRBV27 and TRBJ2-7, with 8 bases lining up with TRBD2. The CDR3 is 20 amino acids. The germline V gene encodes CDR1 MNHEY and CDR2 SMNVEV (reference sequence). V trimming: 3 bases; J trimming: 6 bases; junction bases outside the gene matches: 25.

This clonotype was counted ten times or more. The rearrangement links TRBV12-3 or TRBV12-4 to TRBJ2-2, with 14 bases lining up with TRBD2. V was pared by 5 bases and J by 3 bases, with 8 bases of the junction left unmatched. The CDR3 covers 18 residues. The CDR3 region has the DNA TGTGCCAGCAGTGCGGGACTAGCGGGAGTTAGGTACACCGGGGAGCTGTTTTTT. Translated: CASSAGLAGVRYTGELFF.

This clonotype was counted many times. The chain employs TRBV7-3 and TRBJ1-2; the match to TRBD1 covers 11 bases. The germline V gene has CDR1 SGHTA and CDR2 FQGTGA. Trimming at V came to 0 bases and at J to 7 bases, leaving 4 bases not matched to a gene. This CDR3 spans 15 amino acids. As DNA, the CDR3 is TGTGCCAGCAGCTTAACCCTGGACAGGGGGCTTGGCTACACCTTC. Protein: CASSLTLDRGLGYTF.

V usage is TRBV6-1 and J usage is TRBJ1-1; unclear D gene. The CDR3 is 13 amino acids. V was cut by 5 bases and J by 4 bases, with 11 bases left in between. CDR1 and CDR2 (germline): MNHNS, SASEGT. DNA for the CDR3: TGTGCCAGCAGTAGGGTGGGAGGCACTGAAGCTTTCTTT. Its translation: CASSRVGGTEAFF.

In its sample, this clonotype was seen many times. The rearrangement links TRBV5-1 to TRBJ2-4; D is unresolved. This CDR3 region has 16 residues. Trimming stripped 0 bases from V and 0 bases from J, with 10 bases between. CDR1 is SGHRS, CDR2 YFSETQ, per germline. CDR3 in amino acids: CASSLATSIAKNIQYF. CDR3 nucleotides: TGCGCCAGCAGCTTGGCGACTTCGATAGCCAAAAACATTCAGTACTTC.

This clonotype occurred many times. The gene calls are TRBV9 and TRBJ1-5, with TRBD1 as a possible D gene (6 bases). V lost 4 bases and J 3 bases, leaving 14 bases between the germline ends. The CDR3 extends over 15 amino acids. Germline loops: CDR1 SGDLS, CDR2 YYNGEE. The CDR3 DNA follows: TGTGCCAGCAGCTCCGGTACAGGGAACAATCAGCCCCAGCATTTT. As protein: CASSSGTGNNQPQHF.